These 22 T cell receptor beta chains share one sample of origin, sequenced in a study of cytotoxic CD8 clonotypes in ibrutinib-treated CLL. The data were produced by immunoSEQ multiplex PCR, yet TCRdb's version contains in-frame clones alone and is incomplete. In the table there are about 140,000 clones, 70% to 90% of which are singletons. Sequencing used PBMCs, obtained after 36 months of ibrutinib treatment. All receptors derive from a human donor with chronic lymphocytic leukemia.

This chain connects TRBV7-3 to TRBJ2-7; D ambiguous. Trimming removed 0 bases from V and 2 bases from J, with 11 bases in between. Germline V gives CDR1 SGHTA, CDR2 FQGTGA. The CDR3 runs to 15 residues. The CDR3 DNA sequence: TGTGCCAGCAGCTTAACTAGCCACAACGCCTACGAGCAGTACTTC. Translation gives CASSLTSHNAYEQYF.

CDR3 sequence (DNA): TGTGCCAGCAGTGCCCAGACCGATGGGACCCAGTACTTC. Encoded protein: CASSAQTDGTQYF. This chain uses TRBV2 with TRBJ2-5; the D is unclear. The CDR3 spans 13 residues. Germline CDR1 is SNHLY and CDR2 is FYNNEI. The V end lost 4 bases, the J end lost 7 bases, and 13 bases lay between the germline ends.

The CDR3, as DNA: TGTGCCAGCAGCCGAACAGGCTACTCTGGAAACACCATATATTTT. Protein sequence: CASSRTGYSGNTIYF. The chain employs TRBV6-5 and TRBJ1-3, with a tentative D call TRBD1 (5 bases). CDR3 length: 15 amino acids. CDR1 is MNHEY, CDR2 SVGAGI, per germline. V was shortened by 6 bases and J by 0 bases, with 12 bases between the two germline ends.

The chain links TRBV6-5 to TRBJ2-7; TRBD1 matches at 9 bases. CDR1 MNHEY and CDR2 SVGAGI come from the germline V gene. The length of the CDR3 is 16 residues. The junction had 3 bases not matched to a gene; V was cut back by 0 bases and J by 0 bases. CDR3 in amino acids: CASSYSGTGSSYEQYF. In nucleotides, the CDR3 is TGTGCCAGCAGTTACTCCGGGACAGGGAGCTCCTACGAGCAGTACTTC.

The CDR3 is CASSHRLAGVNEQYF. CDR3 sequence (DNA): TGTGCCAGCTCACACCGACTAGCGGGAGTCAACGAGCAGTACTTC. The chain links TRBV18 to TRBJ2-7; 12 nucleotides match TRBD2. The trim removed 4 bases at V and 5 bases at J, leaving 6 bases unmatched. The CDR3 consists of 15 residues. CDR1 is KGHSH, CDR2 LQKENI, per germline.

J is TRBJ2-3 and V is TRBV5-1; D is possibly TRBD2 (6 bases). The V end was cut by 6 bases, the J end by 1 base, with 6 bases between. This CDR3 has 12 residues. The germline CDR1 and CDR2 sequences are SGHRS and YFSETQ. In DNA form, the CDR3 reads TGCGCCAGCACGGGGGGCACAGATACGCAGTATTTT. Translated, it gives CASTGGTDTQYF.

This chain uses TRBV19 with TRBJ2-7; D may be TRBD1 or TRBD2 (6 bases each). The CDR3 has 17 amino acids. Germline assignment: CDR1 LNHDA and CDR2 SQIVND (reference sequence). Trimming stripped 3 bases from V and 3 bases from J, with 21 bases between. CDR3 sequence (DNA): TGTGCCAGTAGTATTATTAATTCGGGGGCGCGTATCTACGAGCAGTACTTC. It encodes CASSIINSGARIYEQYF. Full variable domain (outside the CDR3, taken from reference TRBV19 and TRBJ2-7): DGGITQSPKYLFRKEGQNVTLSCEQNLNHDAMYWYRQDPGQGLRLIYYSQIVNDFQKGDIAEGYSVSREKKESFPLTVTSAQKNPTAFYLCASSIINSGARIYEQYFGPGTRLTVT.

The V gene is TRBV29-1, the J gene TRBJ2-3, with D possibly being TRBD1 (6 bases). Trimming removed 2 bases from V and 3 bases from J, with 9 bases in between. Germline assignment: CDR1 SQVTM and CDR2 ANQGSEA. The CDR3 contains 13 residues. The CDR3 sequence: CSVEIQGTDTQYF. The CDR3 DNA reads as TGCAGCGTTGAAATCCAGGGGACAGATACGCAGTATTTT.

The chain is built from TRBV25-1 and TRBJ2-7; 7 nucleotides agree with TRBD2. The CDR3 totals 15 residues. Germline assignment: CDR1 MGHDK and CDR2 SYGVNS. V gave up 0 bases and J gave up 3 bases; unmatched junction bases: 5. Written as DNA, the CDR3 is TGTGCCAGCAGTGAATACTCCCGGGGGGACTACGAGCAGTACTTC. It yields the protein CASSEYSRGDYEQYF.

The chain links TRBV7-2 to TRBJ2-3; 7 bases map to TRBD1. Germline V lookup: CDR1 SGHTA, CDR2 FQGNSA. J was trimmed by 6 bases and V by 5 bases; bases with no gene match: 8. This CDR3 is 14 amino acids long. The CDR3, as DNA: TGTGCCAGCAGCGTCCTTTTAGGGGGCGATACGCAGTATTTT. This translates into CASSVLLGGDTQYF.

V is TRBV28 and J is TRBJ2-2, with D possibly called TRBD1 or TRBD2 (6 bases each). V was pared by 11 bases and J by 0 bases, with 13 bases between. CDR1 MDHEN and CDR2 SYDVKM come from the germline V gene. The CDR3 has 14 residues. The CDR3 region has the DNA TGTGCCTCGAAGGGGGGTACGAACACCGGGGAGCTGTTTTTT. Its translation is CASKGGTNTGELFF.

The chain carries TRBV11-2 and TRBJ2-7, with TRBD2 matching over 12 bases. Germline V CDR1 and CDR2: SGHAT, FQNNGV. The CDR3 sequence is 17 residues long. The junction had 8 bases not matched to a gene; V was cut back by 0 bases and J by 5 bases. CDR3 coding DNA: TGTGCCAGCAGCTTAGAAGGGACTAGCGGGTTGTTCAACGAGCAGTACTTC. Protein sequence: CASSLEGTSGLFNEQYF.

This clone was counted a single time. This sequence joins TRBV18 and TRBJ2-1; a weak D match, TRBD1 (6 bases). Germline V gives CDR1 KGHSH, CDR2 LQKENI. The CDR3 extends over 19 amino acids. Trimming cost V 2 bases and J 6 bases, with 26 bases left between them. CDR3 protein: CASSPFPTLNRDGGNEQFF. The CDR3 region has the DNA TGTGCCAGCTCACCATTCCCCACTCTTAACAGGGATGGGGGCAATGAGCAGTTCTTC.

The rearrangement joins TRBV9 to TRBJ2-2; tentative D call: TRBD1 (6 bases). Trimming removed 1 base from V and 2 bases from J, with 9 bases in between. Germline CDR1 SGDLS, CDR2 YYNGEE. The CDR3 contains 15 residues. CDR3 bases: TGTGCCAGCAGCGTACAGGGGACAAACACCGGGGAGCTGTTTTTT. Amino acid sequence: CASSVQGTNTGELFF.

The chain recombines TRBV5-6 with TRBJ2-7, with TRBD1 matching over 10 bases. Per the germline V gene, CDR1 is SGHDT and CDR2 is YYEEEE. The CDR3 is made up of 15 amino acids. With V trimmed by 2 bases and J by 6 bases, 8 bases remained unmatched. For the CDR3, the DNA is TGTGCCAGCAGCTTAACGGGACAGGGGATCATCGAGCAGTACTTC. Protein sequence: CASSLTGQGIIEQYF.

This clone occurred once. CDR3 residues: CASSSIGQGANNEQFF. The CDR3 DNA reads TGTGCCAGCAGCTCCATCGGACAGGGGGCGAACAATGAGCAGTTCTTC. V gene TRBV7-9 combines with J gene TRBJ2-1, with TRBD1 matching over 11 bases. CDR1 is SEHNR and CDR2 is FQNEAQ in the germline V gene (reference sequence). CDR3 size: 16 residues. The J segment lost 5 bases and the V segment lost 4 bases, leaving 7 bases of the junction unmatched.

The chain employs TRBV30 and TRBJ1-2; no reliable D call. The V end was cut by 0 bases, the J end by 1 base, with 18 bases between. The CDR3 consists of 17 residues. Germline CDR1 and CDR2: GTSNPN and SVGIG (reference sequence). DNA for the CDR3: TGTGCCTGGAGTGTACATTGGCTCTCAGCCGGTAACTATGGCTACACCTTC. This encodes CAWSVHWLSAGNYGYTF.

The J gene is TRBJ2-3, the V gene TRBV19, with 13 nucleotides matching TRBD2. This CDR3 has 16 residues. Germline CDR1 LNHDA, CDR2 SQIVND (reference sequence). V gave up 4 bases and J gave up 6 bases; unmatched junction bases: 7. CDR3 in DNA: TGTGCCAGTAGTAGACTAGCGGGGGGTCTCAGGGATACGCAGTATTTT. Its protein product is CASSRLAGGLRDTQYF.

The gene calls are TRBV6-6 and TRBJ1-2, with 10 bases identical to TRBD1. Germline lookup yields CDR1 MNHNY and CDR2 SVGAGI (reference sequence). The CDR3 consists of 13 residues. V trimming: 5 bases; J trimming: 6 bases; junction bases outside the gene matches: 3. The CDR3 sequence: CASSDGTGDGYTF. Written as DNA, the CDR3 is TGTGCCAGCAGTGACGGGACAGGGGATGGCTACACCTTC.

The rearrangement links TRBV11-1 to TRBJ2-1; D is perhaps TRBD2 (5 bases). Trimming removed 3 bases from V and 0 bases from J, with 6 bases in between. Germline assignment: CDR1 SGHAT and CDR2 FQDESV (reference sequence). The CDR3 has 14 residues. CDR3 DNA: TGTGCCAGCAGCTTCGAGGGCTCCTACAATGAGCAGTTCTTC. As protein: CASSFEGSYNEQFF.

The table lists this clone with a few counts. The chain employs TRBV11-2 and TRBJ1-6, with a weak D call TRBD1 (5 bases). This CDR3 spans 14 amino acids. V lost 7 bases and J lost 5, with 12 bases in between. Germline values: CDR1 SGHAT, CDR2 FQNNGV. For the CDR3, the DNA is TGTGCCAGCACCACAGGTTCTGATAATTCACCCCTCCACTTT. Protein: CASTTGSDNSPLHF.

The chain joins TRBV6-1 to TRBJ2-1; 8 bases match TRBD2. The CDR3 spans 17 residues. The ends lost 1 base at V and 0 bases at J; junction bases unmatched: 5. The germline gives CDR1 MNHNS, CDR2 SASEGT. The CDR3 reads CASSEVLAGSSYNEQFF. In DNA form, the CDR3 reads TGTGCCAGCAGTGAAGTCTTAGCGGGGAGCTCCTACAATGAGCAGTTCTTC.